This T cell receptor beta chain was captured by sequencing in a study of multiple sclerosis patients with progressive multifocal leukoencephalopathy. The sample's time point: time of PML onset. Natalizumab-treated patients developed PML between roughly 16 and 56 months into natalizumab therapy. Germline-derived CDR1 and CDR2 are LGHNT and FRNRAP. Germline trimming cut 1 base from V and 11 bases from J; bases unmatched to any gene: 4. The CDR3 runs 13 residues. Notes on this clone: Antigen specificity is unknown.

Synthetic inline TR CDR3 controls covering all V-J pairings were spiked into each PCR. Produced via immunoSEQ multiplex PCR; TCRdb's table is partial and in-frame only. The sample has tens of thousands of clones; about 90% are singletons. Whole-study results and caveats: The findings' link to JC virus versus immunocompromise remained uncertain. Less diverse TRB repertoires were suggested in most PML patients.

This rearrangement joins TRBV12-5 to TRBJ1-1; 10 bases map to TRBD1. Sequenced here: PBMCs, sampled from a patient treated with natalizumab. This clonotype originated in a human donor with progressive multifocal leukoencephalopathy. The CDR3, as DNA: TGTGCTAGTGGTTTGGGCGACAGGGGGCGTGCTTTCTTT. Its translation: CASGLGDRGRAFF. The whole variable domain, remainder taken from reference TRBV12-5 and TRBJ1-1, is DARVTQTPRHKVTEMGQEVTMRCQPILGHNTVFWYRQTMMQGLELLAYFRNRAPLDDSGMPKDRFSAEMPDATLATLKIQPSEPRDSAVYFCASGLGDRGRAFFGQGTRLTVV.